These 20 T cell receptor beta chains came from one sample sequenced in a study of human T cells and chemical hapten exposure. Time point defined: patch test 3, about 24 weeks after DPC sensitization. Treatment here: therapeutic diphenylcyclopropenone sensitization with weekly scalp DPC. From the RACE reads, TCRdb called clonotypes with MiXCR, one entry per CDR3 protein. This sample carries approximately 160,000 distinct CDR3 sequences, approximately 30% of them seen once, and the ten largest clones take around 2.3%. Material: whole blood, obtained in connection with sensitization to the hapten diphenylcyclopropenone (DPC). Receptors were obtained from a woman under 30 with alopecia areata. Some clones in this sample may be carry-over from other donors' samples.

This chain joins TRBV29-1 and TRBJ1-2, with D perhaps matching TRBD1 (5 bases). V was clipped by 3 bases and J by 8 bases, with 13 bases between them. The CDR3 has 12 residues. CDR1 and CDR2 from the germline V gene are SQVTM and ANQGSEA. CDR3 amino acids: CSVDSGRGGYTF. The DNA for the CDR3 is TGCAGCGTTGACTCGGGGCGCGGGGGCTACACCTTC.

The V gene is TRBV2, the J gene TRBJ1-4; no definite D call. The V end was cut by 3 bases, the J end by 7 bases, with 9 bases between. The CDR3 totals 13 residues. CDR1 SNHLY and CDR2 FYNNEI come from the germline V gene. CDR3: CASSDGASEKLFF. CDR3 sequence (DNA): TGTGCCAGCAGTGATGGTGCAAGTGAAAAACTGTTTTTT.

The chain has TRBV4-3 and TRBJ1-2; D not certain. This CDR3 region has 11 residues. Per the germline V gene, CDR1 is LGHNA and CDR2 is YSLEER. Trimming pared 1 base from V and 11 bases from J, leaving 8 bases between. The CDR3 DNA is TGCGCCAGCAGCCAAGGGACCTTATACACCTTC. Amino acids: CASSQGTLYTF.

CDR3 protein: CASSRSGDSGSSYNSPLHF. CDR3 coding DNA: TGTGCCAGCAGTCGATCAGGGGATTCGGGGAGCTCCTATAATTCACCCCTCCACTTT. The rearrangement joins TRBV6-5 to TRBJ1-6; possibly TRBD1 for D (6 bases). The germline V gene encodes CDR1 MNHEY and CDR2 SVGAGI. The CDR3 contains 19 residues. V was shortened by 5 bases and J by 0 bases, with 20 bases between the two germline ends.

This clonotype was seen a few times. This chain uses TRBV4-2 with TRBJ1-1; tentative D call: TRBD1 (5 bases). V gave up 3 bases and J gave up 3 bases, with 17 bases separating them. Germline V lookup: CDR1 LGHNA, CDR2 YNFKEQ. CDR3 length: 16 residues. The CDR3 region has the DNA TGTGCCAGCAGCCATGGGGACGACGGTTCTCACACTGAAGCTTTCTTT. Protein product: CASSHGDDGSHTEAFF.

Ten or more counts support this clonotype. The chain uses TRBV20-1 and TRBJ2-3, with TRBD2 matching 14 bases. With V trimmed by 5 bases and J by 3 bases, 16 bases remained unmatched. Per germline, CDR1 DFQATT and CDR2 SNEGSKA (reference sequence). The CDR3 is 19 residues long. The CDR3 protein is CSAHPEGLAGELPTDTQYF. The DNA of the CDR3 is TGCAGTGCTCATCCGGAGGGACTAGCGGGAGAATTGCCTACAGATACGCAGTATTTT.

The chain couples TRBV29-1 to TRBJ1-2; 10 nucleotides match TRBD1. V was pared by 7 bases and J by 6 bases, with 5 bases of the junction left unmatched. Germline V gene sequence: CDR1 SQVTM, CDR2 ANQGSEA. CDR3 length: 12 residues. The CDR3 region is CSARQGADGYTF. Here the CDR3 DNA reads TGCAGCGCCAGACAGGGGGCGGATGGCTACACCTTC.

This clonotype was seen more than once but under ten times. V usage is TRBV5-4 and J usage is TRBJ2-1; the match to TRBD2 covers 7 bases. V was pared by 1 base and J by 0 bases, with 4 bases of the junction left unmatched. From germline, CDR1 is SGHNT and CDR2 YYREEE (reference sequence). The CDR3 extends over 16 amino acids. CDR3 residues: CASSLRGGSSYNEQFF. In DNA, the CDR3 is TGTGCCAGCAGCTTGAGGGGCGGGAGCTCCTACAATGAGCAGTTCTTC. Based on the CDR3 plus reference TRBV5-4 and TRBJ2-1, the full variable domain is ETGVTQSPTHLIKTRGQQVTLRCSSQSGHNTVSWYQQALGQGPQFIFQYYREEENGRGNFPPRFSGLQFPNYSSELNVNALELDDSALYLCASSLRGGSSYNEQFFGPGTRLTVL.

This clonotype was counted between two and nine times. V usage is TRBV30 and J usage is TRBJ2-7; D is possibly TRBD1 (6 bases). Germline V CDR1 and CDR2: GTSNPN, SVGIG (reference sequence). The CDR3 runs to 13 residues. Trimming removed 0 bases from V and 2 bases from J, with 8 bases in between. CDR3 sequence reads: CAWSVDRTYEQYF. The CDR3 coding sequence is TGTGCCTGGAGTGTTGACAGGACCTACGAGCAGTACTTC.

This chain connects TRBV20-1 to TRBJ2-7; D gene unclear. The V end was cut by 3 bases, the J end by 6 bases, with 6 bases between. Germline loops: CDR1 DFQATT, CDR2 SNEGSKA (reference sequence). The CDR3 is 10 amino acids. The CDR3 sequence is CSARLSEQYF. The DNA for the CDR3 is TGCAGTGCTAGGTTGAGCGAGCAGTACTTC.

This clonotype was seen a few times. This chain connects TRBV20-1 to TRBJ2-3; D might be TRBD2 (7 bases). Trimming removed 3 bases at V and 1 base at J, with 14 bases between. This CDR3 is 15 amino acids long. Germline V lookup: CDR1 DFQATT, CDR2 SNEGSKA (reference sequence). In nucleotides, the CDR3 is TGCAGTGCTAGTGCCGGGGGGCAGGGCACAGATACGCAGTATTTT. Its translation: CSASAGGQGTDTQYF.

The chain recombines TRBV6-4 with TRBJ1-2, with no clear D. Per germline, CDR1 MRHNA and CDR2 SNTAGT. V lost 4 bases and J 2 bases, leaving 14 bases between the germline ends. The CDR3 has 15 residues. The CDR3 sequence is CASSGVTGRNYGYTF. The CDR3 nucleotides read TGTGCCAGCAGTGGGGTTACCGGGAGGAACTATGGCTACACCTTC.

In the case of this clonotype: Relative to the germline gene, one junction end is altered; a read error may explain this. The chain combines TRBV4-1 with TRBJ2-3; TRBD2 is a possible D gene (8 bases). This CDR3 has 20 amino acids. Per the germline V gene, CDR1 is MGHRA and CDR2 is YSYEKL. Here the CDR3 reads CAGSQGVYLGAGDSTDTQYF. As DNA, the CDR3 is TGCGCCGGCAGCCAGGGGGTATATCTGGGAGCGGGGGACAGCACAGATACGCAGTATTTT.

This chain uses TRBV5-1 with TRBJ1-6; 9 nucleotides match TRBD1. Germline loops: CDR1 SGHRS, CDR2 YFSETQ. The ends lost 4 bases at V and 0 bases at J; junction bases unmatched: 8. This CDR3 contains 18 residues. Here the CDR3 DNA reads TGCGCCAGCAGCGACGGACAGGGGACCCTCTCCTATAATTCACCCCTCCACTTT. The encoded protein is CASSDGQGTLSYNSPLHF.

This clonotype was recorded at least ten times. The V gene is TRBV7-2, the J gene TRBJ1-1, with D possibly being TRBD1 (5 bases). The CDR3 runs 14 residues. V lost 4 bases to trimming and J lost 7 bases, with 16 bases between them. Germline values: CDR1 SGHTA, CDR2 FQGNSA. DNA for the CDR3: TGTGCCAGCAGCTCCTACTCAGGGCCGAGTGAAGCTTTCTTT. This codes for CASSSYSGPSEAFF.

The rearrangement uses TRBV3-1 and TRBJ2-7; D unclear. V gave up 1 base and J gave up 7 bases, with 11 bases separating them. CDR1 is LGHDT, CDR2 YNNKEL, per germline (reference sequence). This CDR3 region has 13 residues. CDR3 residues: CASSQGRSGEQYF. The CDR3 coding sequence is TGTGCCAGCAGCCAAGGGCGATCCGGTGAGCAGTACTTC.

This clonotype has just a few counts. V gene TRBV25-1 combines with J gene TRBJ2-1; D unresolved. V was trimmed by 5 bases and J by 1 base, leaving 9 bases between them. The CDR3 has 14 amino acids. Germline V lookup: CDR1 MGHDK, CDR2 SYGVNS. CDR3 sequence: CASSSEVSYNEQFF. Written as DNA, the CDR3 is TGTGCCAGCAGTTCTGAGGTGTCCTACAATGAGCAGTTCTTC.

J is TRBJ1-4 and V is TRBV15; 9 bases line up with TRBD1. The germline CDR1 and CDR2 sequences are LNHNV and YYDKDF (reference sequence). This CDR3 spans 14 amino acids. V lost 5 bases, J lost 5 bases, and 3 bases stayed unmatched. CDR3 sequence (DNA): TGTGCCACCAGCGGCGACAGGGGGAATGAAAAACTGTTTTTT. Translated: CATSGDRGNEKLFF.

V is TRBV5-1 and J is TRBJ2-1; 9 nucleotides align to TRBD2. The CDR3 contains 16 residues. The V and J ends lost 0 bases and 7 bases, in that order; junction bases with no gene match: 8. Germline assignment: CDR1 SGHRS and CDR2 YFSETQ. CDR3 DNA sequence: TGCGCCAGCAGCTTGGAAGTAGCGGGAGTCCTTAATGAGCAGTTCTTC. This sequence encodes CASSLEVAGVLNEQFF.

Many counts were recorded for this clonotype. The chain uses TRBV20-1 and TRBJ2-1; 8 nucleotides line up with TRBD2. The V and J ends lost 6 bases and 6 bases, in that order; junction bases with no gene match: 16. The CDR3 loop spans 16 amino acids. Germline V CDR1 and CDR2: DFQATT, SNEGSKA (reference sequence). CDR3 loop: CSASRPAGVVGNEQFF. CDR3 coding DNA: TGCAGTGCCAGCCGGCCAGCGGGAGTAGTCGGCAATGAGCAGTTCTTC.